These 14 T cell receptor beta chains were all obtained from the same sample, sequenced in a study of read filtering for tumor transcriptome and immune sequencing. Molecular barcoded adaptors covering alpha/delta and beta/gamma chains were used on roughly 400 ng RNA. Via MiXCR, TCRdb re-called the reads, giving one row per CDR3 protein. The top ten clones hold 15% of a sample with about 48,000 distinct CDR3 sequences, roughly a fifth of them seen once. The sample consisted of a population of CD138-negative cells sorted from bone marrow. The receptor source for this set is a donor aged 40 or older with multiple myeloma.

This clonotype was counted at least ten times. The rearrangement uses TRBV24-1 and TRBJ2-1, with 9 bases that match TRBD2. This CDR3 is 18 amino acids long. Germline V gives CDR1 KGHDR, CDR2 SFDVKD. The trim removed 3 bases at V and 0 bases at J, leaving 8 bases unmatched. In DNA form, the CDR3 reads TGTGCCACCAGTGATCCTGGGCGGGGGGGAAGCTCCTACAATGAGCAGTTCTTC. The encoded protein is CATSDPGRGGSSYNEQFF.

In regard to this clonotype: A read error may explain this, as a much larger clone is one base away. The CDR3 end shows no conserved phenylalanine or tryptophan, and so a read error is likely. The chain is built from TRBV12-5 and TRBJ2-5; D remains ambiguous. V was clipped by 5 bases and J by 4 bases, with 11 bases between them. From germline, CDR1 is LGHNT and CDR2 FRNRAP. The CDR3 spans 13 residues. CDR3 sequence: CASGGEVAETQYS. The CDR3 nucleotides are TGTGCTAGTGGTGGCGAAGTAGCAGAGACCCAGTACTCC.

This clonotype came up many times. The V gene is TRBV10-3, the J gene TRBJ2-1; 9 bases line up with TRBD2. CDR3 length: 14 residues. Germline CDR1 reads ENHRY; CDR2 reads SYGVKD. The junction had 4 bases not matched to a gene; V was cut back by 5 bases and J by 5 bases. This CDR3 reads CAISIAGVNNEQFF. Written as DNA, the CDR3 is TGTGCCATCAGTATAGCGGGAGTCAACAATGAGCAGTTCTTC.

The chain joins TRBV20-1 to TRBJ2-4, with 10 bases fitting TRBD2. The germline V gene has CDR1 DFQATT and CDR2 SNEGSKA (reference sequence). V shed 5 bases and J 0 bases; nucleotides not matched to a gene: 13. This CDR3 has 18 residues. Here the CDR3 DNA reads TGCAGTGCTGTCCCCTTTAGCGGGGGGTATCAAGCCAAAAACATTCAGTACTTC. Its translation: CSAVPFSGGYQAKNIQYF.

This clonotype was seen more than once but under ten times. The chain couples TRBV5-1 to TRBJ2-5; D possibly matches TRBD1 or TRBD2 (5 bases each). CDR3 length: 14 residues. Germline values: CDR1 SGHRS, CDR2 YFSETQ. The V end lost 6 bases, the J end lost 3 bases, and 15 bases lay between the germline ends. CDR3 sequence (DNA): TGCGCCAGCACCCCCCTATGGGGGAAAGAGACCCAGTACTTC. Amino acids: CASTPLWGKETQYF. Using reference TRBV5-1 and TRBJ2-5 for the parts outside the CDR3, the full variable domain is KAGVTQTPRYLIKTRGQQVTLSCSPISGHRSVSWYQQTPGQGLQFLFEYFSETQRNKGNFPGRFSGRQFSNSRSEMNVSTLELGDSALYLCASTPLWGKETQYFGPGTRLLVL.

This clonotype was observed at least ten times. The J gene is TRBJ2-1, the V gene TRBV20-1; D might be TRBD1 (7 bases). CDR1 is DFQATT, CDR2 SNEGSKA, per germline (reference sequence). Deletions cut 2 bases from V and 5 bases from J, with 16 bases between. The CDR3 loop spans 15 amino acids. DNA of the CDR3: TGCAGTGCTAGAAGGGCGGGGACAGACAACAATGAGCAGTTCTTC. Encoded protein: CSARRAGTDNNEQFF.

This clonotype was counted many times. This chain joins TRBV11-1 and TRBJ2-7, with D possibly TRBD1 on 5 matching bases. This CDR3 comprises 13 residues. Trimming left V 1 base short and J 5 bases short, with 9 bases between. The germline gives CDR1 SGHAT, CDR2 FQDESV (reference sequence). In nucleotides, the CDR3 is TGTGCCAGCAGCTTAGGCAGGGTGGACGAGCAGTACTTC. As protein: CASSLGRVDEQYF.

Comments on this clonotype: This may come from a read error, since a much larger clone is one base off. This chain joins TRBV5-1 and TRBJ1-1; D gene ambiguous. Germline CDR1 reads SGHRS; CDR2 reads YFSETQ. This CDR3 is 15 amino acids long. Written as DNA, the CDR3 is TGCGCCAGCAGCTTGCCGGGAAGTCGGGCCACTGAAACTTTCTTT. As protein: CASSLPGSRATETFF.

This clonotype has only a few counts. The V and J genes are TRBV11-2 and TRBJ2-1, with 14 bases fitting TRBD2. Germline V gene data show CDR1 as SGHAT and CDR2 as FQNNGV. This CDR3 has 15 amino acids. Trimming cost V 4 bases and J 8 bases; bases outside gene matches: 4. For the CDR3, the DNA is TGTGCCAGCAGCTCCGGGACTAGCGGGAGTTATGAGCAGTTCTTC. Translation: CASSSGTSGSYEQFF.

Ten or more counts support this clonotype. The rearrangement uses TRBV5-1 and TRBJ2-3; D may be TRBD1 (6 bases). The J call may be wrong; the DNA end is better matched by TRBJ1-5. The germline CDR1 and CDR2 sequences are SGHRS and YFSETQ. The CDR3 is 15 residues long. In DNA form, the CDR3 reads TGCGCCAGCAGCCTCCTCCGGGGACAAACAGATACGCAGCATTTT. Residues: CASSLLRGQTDTQHF.

As concerns this clonotype: A junction end diverges from the germline sequence, so it may reflect a read error. The chain links TRBV7-6 to TRBJ2-6; perhaps D is TRBD1 or TRBD2 (5 bases each). Germline V gene data show CDR1 as SGHVS and CDR2 as FNYEAQ. The CDR3 spans 17 residues. The CDR3 loop reads CASSLRGPGFGANFLTF. CDR3 in DNA: TGTGCCAGCAGCTTACGCGGGCCCGGCTTTGGGGCCAACTTCCTGACTTTC.

This clonotype has just a few counts. The chain links TRBV29-1 to TRBJ1-3; 8 bases map to TRBD1. Germline V gene data show CDR1 as SQVTM and CDR2 as ANQGSEA. V dropped 3 bases and J dropped 0; count of bases not matched to a gene: 1. The CDR3 is made up of 14 amino acids. The CDR3 nucleotides are TGCAGCGTTGATACAGGGGGCTCTGGAAACACCATATATTTT. Encoded protein: CSVDTGGSGNTIYF. Variable domain in full (rest from reference TRBV29-1 and TRBJ1-3): SAVISQKPSRDICQRGTSLTIQCQVDSQVTMMFWYRQQPGQSLTLIATANQGSEATYESGFVIDKFPISRPNLTFSTLTVSNMSPEDSSIYLCSVDTGGSGNTIYFGEGSWLTVV.

This clonotype has at least ten counts. The CDR3 loop is CASSTSGGRYEQYF. CDR3 DNA: TGTGCCAGTAGTACTAGCGGGGGCCGCTACGAGCAGTACTTC. V and J are TRBV19 and TRBJ2-7; 10 nucleotides align to TRBD2. Germline CDR1 and CDR2: LNHDA and SQIVND (reference sequence). The CDR3 loop spans 14 amino acids. Trimming cost V 4 bases and J 3 bases; bases outside gene matches: 3. Filled out from reference TRBV19 and TRBJ2-7, the complete variable domain reads DGGITQSPKYLFRKEGQNVTLSCEQNLNHDAMYWYRQDPGQGLRLIYYSQIVNDFQKGDIAEGYSVSREKKESFPLTVTSAQKNPTAFYLCASSTSGGRYEQYFGPGTRLTVT.

This clonotype was found many times. The chain links TRBV7-9 to TRBJ2-1; 8 bases agree with TRBD2. CDR3 length: 17 amino acids. V shed 2 bases and J 0 bases; nucleotides not matched to a gene: 6. Germline V gene data show CDR1 as SEHNR and CDR2 as FQNEAQ (reference sequence). In nucleotides, the CDR3 is TGTGCCAGCAGCTTAACCCCTCTAGCGGGCTCCTACAATGAGCAGTTCTTC. Translation: CASSLTPLAGSYNEQFF.